This T cell receptor beta chain was found in a study of T cells expressing NK-cell markers. Study-wide background: In the group of eight sequenced donors, seven were HCMV-seropositive and one was seronegative.

Details on this clonotype: Antigen unknown.

This CDR3 spans 14 amino acids. From germline, CDR1 is MGHRA and CDR2 YSYEKL. For TCR beta, cDNA was produced by 5'RACE template switching with UMIs. TCRdb re-called the 5' RACE reads and catalogs CDR3 proteins one per entry, DNA excluded. The sample data list some 500,000 distinct CDR3 sequences. Whole-study findings and limits: A range of roughly 1.0-8% of CD8+ T cells consisted of dominant NKG2C+ clonotypes in more than five donors. Clarity on HCMV specificity was lacking for the expanded NKG2C+ T cell clones.

The chain recombines TRBV4-1 with TRBJ2-5; TCRdb proposes TRBD2, but this gene call is untestable without DNA. The sequenced sample was blood T cells: a sorted CD56 or NKG2C T cell subset, CD4+ or CD8+ T cells, or bulk PBMC T cells (not recorded which). The clonotype was recovered from a woman between 45 and 60 years old in good health. The CDR3 spells CASSQDGGKETQYF.